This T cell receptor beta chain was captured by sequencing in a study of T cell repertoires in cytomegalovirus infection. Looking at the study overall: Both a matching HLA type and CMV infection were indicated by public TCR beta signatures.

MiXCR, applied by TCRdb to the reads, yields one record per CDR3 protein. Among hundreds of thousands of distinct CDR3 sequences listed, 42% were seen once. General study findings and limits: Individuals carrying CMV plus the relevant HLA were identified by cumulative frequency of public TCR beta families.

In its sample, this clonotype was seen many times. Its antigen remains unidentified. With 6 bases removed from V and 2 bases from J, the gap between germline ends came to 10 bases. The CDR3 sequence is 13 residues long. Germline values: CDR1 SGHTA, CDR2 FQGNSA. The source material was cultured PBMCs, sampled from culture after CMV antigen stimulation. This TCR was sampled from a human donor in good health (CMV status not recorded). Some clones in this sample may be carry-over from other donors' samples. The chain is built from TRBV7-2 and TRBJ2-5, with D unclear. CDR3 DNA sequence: TGTGCCAGCAGACCTTTGAATCAAGAGACCCAGTACTTC. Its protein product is CASRPLNQETQYF.